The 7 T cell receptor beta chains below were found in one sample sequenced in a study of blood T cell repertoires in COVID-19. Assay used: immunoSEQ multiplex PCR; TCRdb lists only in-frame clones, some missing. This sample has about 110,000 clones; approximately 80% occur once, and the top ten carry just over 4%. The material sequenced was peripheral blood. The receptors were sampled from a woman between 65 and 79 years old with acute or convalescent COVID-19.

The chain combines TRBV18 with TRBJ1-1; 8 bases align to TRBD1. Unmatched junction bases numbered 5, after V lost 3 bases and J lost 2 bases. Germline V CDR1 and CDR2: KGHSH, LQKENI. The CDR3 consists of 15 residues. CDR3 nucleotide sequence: TGTGCCAGCTCACCCCTGACAGGGGCAAACACTGAAGCTTTCTTT. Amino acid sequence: CASSPLTGANTEAFF. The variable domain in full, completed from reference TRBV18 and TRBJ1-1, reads NAGVMQNPRHLVRRRGQEARLRCSPMKGHSHVYWYRQLPEEGLKFMVYLQKENIIDESGMPKERFSAEFPKEGPSILRIQQVVRGDSAAYFCASSPLTGANTEAFFGQGTRLTVV.

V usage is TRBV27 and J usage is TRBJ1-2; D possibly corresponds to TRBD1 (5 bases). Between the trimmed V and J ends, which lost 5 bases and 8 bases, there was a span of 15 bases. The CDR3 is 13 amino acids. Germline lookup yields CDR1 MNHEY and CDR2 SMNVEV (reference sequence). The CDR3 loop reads CASSQTQGRGYTF. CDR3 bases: TGTGCCAGCAGTCAAACCCAGGGTAGGGGCTACACCTTC.

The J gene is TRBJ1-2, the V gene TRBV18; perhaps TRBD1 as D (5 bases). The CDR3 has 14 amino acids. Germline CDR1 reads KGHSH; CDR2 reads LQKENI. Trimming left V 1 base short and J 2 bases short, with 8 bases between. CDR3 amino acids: CASSPLDSNYGYTF. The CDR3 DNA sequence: TGTGCCAGCTCACCACTTGACAGCAACTATGGCTACACCTTC.

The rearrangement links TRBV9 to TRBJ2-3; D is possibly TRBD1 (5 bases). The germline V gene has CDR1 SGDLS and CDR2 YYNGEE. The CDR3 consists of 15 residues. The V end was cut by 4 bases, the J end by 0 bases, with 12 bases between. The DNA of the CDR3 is TGTGCCAGCAGCCCTCTGACAGACAGCACAGATACGCAGTATTTT. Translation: CASSPLTDSTDTQYF.

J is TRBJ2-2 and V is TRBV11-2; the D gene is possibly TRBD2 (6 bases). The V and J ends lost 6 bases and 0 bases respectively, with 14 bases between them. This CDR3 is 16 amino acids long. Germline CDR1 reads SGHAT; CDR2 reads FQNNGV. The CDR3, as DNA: TGTGCCAGCAGGGTAACGGCGGGGCCGAACACCGGGGAGCTGTTTTTT. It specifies CASRVTAGPNTGELFF.

The CDR3 nucleotides are TGTGCCAGCGGGGGCTCCAATGAGCAGTTCTTC. Translation gives CASGGSNEQFF. This chain joins TRBV2 and TRBJ2-1; the D gene is possibly TRBD1 (6 bases). The CDR3 covers 11 residues. V lost 8 bases, J lost 6 bases, and 8 bases lay in between. Germline CDR1 reads SNHLY; CDR2 reads FYNNEI.

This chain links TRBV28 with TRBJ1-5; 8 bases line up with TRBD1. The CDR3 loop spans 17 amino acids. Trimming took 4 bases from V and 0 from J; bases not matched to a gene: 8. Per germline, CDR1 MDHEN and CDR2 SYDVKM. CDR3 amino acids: CASSSGGRGFSNQPQHF. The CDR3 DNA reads TGTGCCAGCAGTTCAGGGGGCAGGGGTTTTAGCAATCAGCCCCAGCATTTT.